These 21 T cell receptor beta chains share one sample of origin, sequenced in a study of technical replicates of blood from several donors (dated by TCRdb to 2016 to 2017). Libraries were constructed by the immunoSEQ multiplex PCR assay. TCRdb re-hosts the immuneACCESS table, in-frame sequences only. Its copies lack some clones; in the studies checked, an unresolved V gene accounts for under half of them, and the cause for the rest is not known. The table for this sample lists more than 65,000 clones; approximately 93% of them were counted only once. Jointly, the top ten make up 0.41% of the sample. The sample consisted of T cells isolated from PBMCs. Receptors were obtained from a human donor in good health.

V is TRBV7-2 and J is TRBJ2-3; tentative D call: TRBD1 (6 bases). Germline V lookup: CDR1 SGHTA, CDR2 FQGNSA. V lost 5 bases and J 4 bases, leaving 16 bases between the germline ends. The CDR3 consists of 15 residues. CDR3: CASSPQGARADTQYF. The DNA for the CDR3 is TGTGCCAGCAGCCCACAGGGAGCCAGGGCAGATACGCAGTATTTT.

The chain couples TRBV11-3 to TRBJ2-1; D remains unclear. The CDR3 covers 12 residues. The germline V gene encodes CDR1 SGHNT and CDR2 YENEEA. Between the trimmed V and J ends, which lost 3 bases and 9 bases, there was a span of 9 bases. In DNA form, the CDR3 reads TGTGCCAGCAGCTTCGGGTTTGCTGAGCAGTTCTTC. As protein: CASSFGFAEQFF.

The chain employs TRBV7-9 and TRBJ2-7; 7 positions match TRBD1. The germline V gene encodes CDR1 SEHNR and CDR2 FQNEAQ (reference sequence). This CDR3 has 15 amino acids. The V gene end was trimmed by 5 bases and the J gene end by 5 bases; junction bases not matched to a gene: 12. This CDR3 reads CASSVPGQSYHEQYF. As DNA, the CDR3 is TGTGCCAGCAGCGTACCGGGACAGTCTTACCACGAGCAGTACTTC.

The V call is TRBV5-1, the J call TRBJ2-1; possible D gene TRBD2, 5 bases. The germline gives CDR1 SGHRS, CDR2 YFSETQ. The CDR3 covers 15 residues. Trimming shortened V by 0 bases and J by 0 bases, and 7 bases separated the two germline ends. CDR3 sequence: CASSLEGSSYNEQFF. CDR3 in DNA: TGCGCCAGCAGCTTGGAAGGGAGCTCCTACAATGAGCAGTTCTTC.

The chain's CDR3 is CASSPKGLAGGPGNEQFF. CDR3 DNA sequence: TGCGCCAGCAGCCCAAAGGGACTAGCGGGAGGGCCTGGAAATGAGCAGTTCTTC. The chain has TRBV4-1 and TRBJ2-1; 16 positions agree with TRBD2. V lost 4 bases, J lost 7 bases, and 10 bases stayed unmatched. CDR3 length equals 18 residues. Per the germline V gene, CDR1 is MGHRA and CDR2 is YSYEKL.

This chain joins TRBV19 and TRBJ1-2; possibly TRBD1 for D (5 bases). CDR1 LNHDA and CDR2 SQIVND come from the germline V gene (reference sequence). The CDR3 loop spans 13 amino acids. V was cut by 3 bases and J by 8 bases, with 13 bases left in between. The CDR3 region is CASSIDSRIGYTF. DNA for the CDR3: TGTGCCAGTAGTATTGACAGCCGTATCGGCTACACCTTC.

This clone was counted a single time. The chain uses TRBV29-1 and TRBJ1-4, with 9 bases matching TRBD1. Per the germline V gene, CDR1 is SQVTM and CDR2 is ANQGSEA. The CDR3 consists of 15 residues. The V segment lost 6 bases and the J segment 8 bases; nucleotides outside the gene matches: 13. CDR3 residues: CSVTLRLGQGEKLFF. The CDR3 bases are TGCAGCGTGACCCTACGGCTGGGACAGGGCGAAAAACTGTTTTTT. Using reference TRBV29-1 and TRBJ1-4 for the parts outside the CDR3, the full variable domain is SAVISQKPSRDICQRGTSLTIQCQVDSQVTMMFWYRQQPGQSLTLIATANQGSEATYESGFVIDKFPISRPNLTFSTLTVSNMSPEDSSIYLCSVTLRLGQGEKLFFGSGTQLSVL.

This clone was recorded once. The chain carries TRBV5-8 and TRBJ1-1, with TRBD1 as a possible D gene (5 bases). V was shortened by 4 bases and J by 0 bases, with 13 bases between the two germline ends. The V gene's germline CDR1 is SGHTS and CDR2 YDEGEE. CDR3 size: 15 residues. DNA for the CDR3: TGTGCCAGCAGCCCGCGACAGAGCATGAACACTGAAGCTTTCTTT. It codes for CASSPRQSMNTEAFF.

The CDR3 DNA sequence: TGTGCCATCAGTGAAGAGGGGGGACAGGGGTCCTACGAGCAGTACTTC. It specifies CAISEEGGQGSYEQYF. V gene TRBV10-3 combines with J gene TRBJ2-7; TRBD1 matches 10 bases. CDR1 ENHRY and CDR2 SYGVKD come from the germline V gene. This CDR3 is 16 amino acids long. Trimming cost V 3 bases and J 1 base; bases outside gene matches: 6.

V is TRBV19 and J is TRBJ2-1, with 8 bases matching TRBD1. The CDR3 is 15 residues long. V gave up 4 bases and J gave up 2 bases; unmatched junction bases: 4. Per the germline V gene, CDR1 is LNHDA and CDR2 is SQIVND (reference sequence). The CDR3 DNA sequence: TGTGCCAGTAGTACGCCGGGACAGGCCTACAATGAGCAGTTCTTC. Its protein is CASSTPGQAYNEQFF.

This chain uses TRBV7-9 with TRBJ1-1, with D perhaps TRBD1 (5 bases). Trimming took 4 bases from V and 0 from J, leaving 12 bases between them. Germline CDR1 SEHNR, CDR2 FQNEAQ (reference sequence). The CDR3 has 15 amino acids. The DNA of the CDR3 is TGTGCCAGCAGCTCCGGGGGGTACATGAACACTGAAGCTTTCTTT. Amino acids: CASSSGGYMNTEAFF.

The V gene is TRBV6-5, the J gene TRBJ2-2; 10 bases fit TRBD1. The CDR3 is 15 residues long. CDR1 is MNHEY and CDR2 is SVGAGI in the germline V gene. J lost 2 bases, V lost 6 bases, and 3 bases had no gene match. The chain's CDR3 is CASSRQGANTGELFF. CDR3 DNA: TGTGCCAGCAGCCGACAGGGGGCAAACACCGGGGAGCTGTTTTTT.

This chain links TRBV18 with TRBJ2-5; D call uncertain. The length of the CDR3 is 12 residues. Trimming cost V 2 bases and J 3 bases, with 4 bases left between them. Germline V gene sequence: CDR1 KGHSH, CDR2 LQKENI. The CDR3 loop reads CASSPTEETQYF. The DNA for the CDR3 is TGTGCCAGCTCACCAACAGAAGAGACCCAGTACTTC.

This rearrangement joins TRBV30 to TRBJ1-2; perhaps TRBD1 as D (5 bases). Trimming pared 1 base from V and 3 bases from J, leaving 9 bases between. The CDR3 has 13 residues. The V gene's germline CDR1 is GTSNPN and CDR2 SVGIG (reference sequence). This CDR3 is CAWSGWGDYGYTF. CDR3 nucleotides: TGTGCCTGGAGTGGTTGGGGGGACTATGGCTACACCTTC.

This clone was counted a few times. The V and J genes are TRBV7-7 and TRBJ2-2; TRBD2 matches 8 bases. The CDR3 length is 13 residues. Losses at the gene ends were 3 bases for V and 6 bases for J; bases not matched to a gene: 0. Germline CDR1 reads SSHAT; CDR2 reads FNYEAQ (reference sequence). The CDR3 region has the DNA TGTGCCAGCAGCTTGGGACTAGCCGGGGAGCTGTTTTTT. Translation: CASSLGLAGELFF.

J is TRBJ2-3 and V is TRBV19; a possible D gene is TRBD1 (6 bases). Germline V CDR1 and CDR2: LNHDA, SQIVND (reference sequence). V lost 3 bases and J 3 bases, leaving 7 bases between the germline ends. The CDR3 length is 13 residues. The CDR3 nucleotides are TGTGCCAGTAGTATCACAGGGACAGATACGCAGTATTTT. Its translation is CASSITGTDTQYF.

J is TRBJ1-2 and V is TRBV7-3; TRBD1 matches 12 bases. This CDR3 contains 14 residues. V lost 8 bases and J lost 4; bases outside the gene matches: 5. Germline V gene lookup returns CDR1 SGHTA and CDR2 FQGTGA. DNA of the CDR3: TGTGCCAGCCGGGGGACAGGGGGCATCTATGGCTACACCTTC. It codes for CASRGTGGIYGYTF.

The chain combines TRBV9 with TRBJ2-1; 8 bases agree with TRBD2. The CDR3 has 16 residues. Germline values: CDR1 SGDLS, CDR2 YYNGEE. The trim removed 0 bases at V and 8 bases at J, leaving 10 bases unmatched. The CDR3: CASSVATGGMGDEQFF. CDR3 coding DNA: TGTGCCAGCAGCGTAGCAACGGGAGGGATGGGGGATGAGCAGTTCTTC.

Written as DNA, the CDR3 is TGTGCCAGCAGCTTCGGCGACTATACTGGGGCCAACGTCCTGACTTTC. Amino acids: CASSFGDYTGANVLTF. The chain employs TRBV11-3 and TRBJ2-6; TRBD2 might be the D (5 bases). Trimming left V 3 bases short and J 2 bases short, with 11 bases between. The CDR3 is made up of 16 amino acids. Germline values: CDR1 SGHNT, CDR2 YENEEA.

The rearrangement links TRBV6-5 to TRBJ2-1, with D uncertain. The V end was cut by 2 bases, the J end by 10 bases, with 15 bases between. This CDR3 contains 14 residues. Germline CDR1 and CDR2: MNHEY and SVGAGI. The CDR3 spells CASSYILGLSEQFF. The CDR3, as DNA: TGTGCCAGCAGTTACATTCTCGGGTTGTCGGAGCAGTTCTTC.

The V call is TRBV19, the J call TRBJ1-5; D remains unclear. The CDR3 length is 15 residues. The ends were cut back, 5 bases at V and 4 bases at J, with 15 bases in the middle. Germline CDR1 LNHDA, CDR2 SQIVND (reference sequence). CDR3 sequence (DNA): TGTGCCAGTAGTTCCCCCCGGTGGTTAAATCAGCCCCAGCATTTT. Its translation: CASSSPRWLNQPQHF.